This record concerns one T cell receptor beta chain sequence. Its specificity is not known. This entry comes from a study of T cell responses to AZD1222 COVID-19 vaccine. Findings and limits, study-wide: Repertoires were sampled only after the peak T cell response. Two doses of AZD1222 preceded a rise in Spike-specific TCR breadth and depth. Baseline testing showed seropositivity in only a handful of AZD1222 recipients. Spike regions recognized by vaccine-associated CD4 TCRs spanned the protein, led by 160-218 and 743-854.

Assay: immunoSEQ multiplex PCR; the TCRdb copy retains only in-frame clones and omits some. This sample has 100,000 to 150,000 clones, with roughly 88% found just once. This CDR3 contains 15 residues. Germline V gene lookup returns CDR1 MDHEN and CDR2 SYDVKM. V shed 2 bases and J shed 8 bases, with 15 bases lying between them. V is TRBV28 and J is TRBJ1-4, with TRBD1 as a possible D gene (5 bases). Here the sequenced sample was peripheral blood, taken on day 0 of MenACWY control vaccination. The clonotype originates from an adult in good health. The CDR3 DNA reads TGTGCCAGCAGTTTAATGCAGGGTCTAACCGAAAAACTGTTTTTT. Its translation is CASSLMQGLTEKLFF. Full variable domain (outside the CDR3, taken from reference TRBV28 and TRBJ1-4): DVKVTQSSRYLVKRTGEKVFLECVQDMDHENMFWYRQDPGLGLRLIYFSYDVKMKEKGDIPEGYSVSREKKERFSLILESASTNQTSMYLCASSLMQGLTEKLFFGSGTQLSVL.